This entry is about one TCR beta chain. Its target is unknown. This specimen belongs to a study of cytomegalovirus exposure and HLA in healthy donors. PCR involved 60 Vbeta and 13 Jbeta primers. As handled by the study authors: Later, roughly 80 million unique TCR beta chains were counted in an analysis, and some 10 million of them were shared. Generated by immunoSEQ multiplex PCR, the TCRdb table keeps only in-frame clones and is missing some. That table supplies the V and J calls and clone size; D and trimming were determined from the DNA. The profile covers roughly 150,000 clones, with 60% to 85% appearing a single time and 6.5% to 8.5% taken by the ten largest. Trimming took off 3 bases at V and 5 bases at J, with 11 bases between the two ends. The CDR3 totals 14 residues. Per the germline V gene, CDR1 is SEHNR and CDR2 is FQNEAQ (reference sequence). Findings and limits, study-wide: In vitro, a few CMV-associated chains proved specific for CMV antigens. The investigators catalogued 164 TCR beta chains as cytomegalovirus-associated. Presence/absence comparisons presumed near-even sequencing depth among donors.

The chain combines TRBV7-9 with TRBJ2-1; D unresolved. This receptor was obtained from a woman aged 40 to 49 in good health and CMV-seropositive. Sequenced sample: PBMCs. The CDR3 region is CASSFGGSDNEQFF. In nucleotides, the CDR3 is TGTGCCAGCAGCTTTGGCGGCTCAGACAATGAGCAGTTCTTC.